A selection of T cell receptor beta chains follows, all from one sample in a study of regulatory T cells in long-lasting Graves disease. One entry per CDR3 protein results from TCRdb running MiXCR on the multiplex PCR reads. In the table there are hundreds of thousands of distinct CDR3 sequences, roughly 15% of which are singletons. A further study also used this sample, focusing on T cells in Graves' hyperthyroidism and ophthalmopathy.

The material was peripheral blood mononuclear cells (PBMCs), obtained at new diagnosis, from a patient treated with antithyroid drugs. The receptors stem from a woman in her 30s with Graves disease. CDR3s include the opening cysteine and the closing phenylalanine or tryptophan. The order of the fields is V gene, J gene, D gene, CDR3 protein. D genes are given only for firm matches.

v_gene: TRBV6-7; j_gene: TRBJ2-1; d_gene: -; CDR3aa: CASSYSNYDNEQFF
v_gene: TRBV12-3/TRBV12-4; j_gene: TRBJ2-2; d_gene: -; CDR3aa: CASSFGGTGSGELFF
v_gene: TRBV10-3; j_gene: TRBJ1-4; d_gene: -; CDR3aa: CAISESGGSYEKLFF
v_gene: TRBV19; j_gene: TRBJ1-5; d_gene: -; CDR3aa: CASSIAGVSQPQHF
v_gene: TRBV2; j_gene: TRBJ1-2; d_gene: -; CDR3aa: CASSEAGQMGYGYTF
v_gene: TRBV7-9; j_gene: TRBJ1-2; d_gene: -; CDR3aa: CASSPKTHSGGYTF
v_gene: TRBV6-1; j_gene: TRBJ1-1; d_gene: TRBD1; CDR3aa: CASSHQGASGHTEAFF
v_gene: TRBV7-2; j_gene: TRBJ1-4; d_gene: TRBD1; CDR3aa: CASSWIQGEKLFF
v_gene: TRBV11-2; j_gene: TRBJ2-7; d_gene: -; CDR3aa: CASSLAGGHLEQYF
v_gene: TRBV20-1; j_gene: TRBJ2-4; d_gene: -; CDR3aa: CSSEIIVAKNIQYF
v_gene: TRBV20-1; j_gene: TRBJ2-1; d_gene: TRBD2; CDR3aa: CSARDTASGIYNEQFF
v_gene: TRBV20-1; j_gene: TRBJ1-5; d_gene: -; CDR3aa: CSARDRVTNQPQHF
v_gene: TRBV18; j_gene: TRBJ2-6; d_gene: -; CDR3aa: CASSPPFSRDANVLTF
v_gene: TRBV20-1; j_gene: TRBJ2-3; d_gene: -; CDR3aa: CSARVPATDTQYF
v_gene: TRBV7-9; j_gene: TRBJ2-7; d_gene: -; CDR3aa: CASSLASGAIMNEQYF
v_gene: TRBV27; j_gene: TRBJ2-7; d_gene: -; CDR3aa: CASSLFAFQNNYEQYF
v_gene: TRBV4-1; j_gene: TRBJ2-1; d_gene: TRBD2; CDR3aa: CASSPSGGFHGQFF
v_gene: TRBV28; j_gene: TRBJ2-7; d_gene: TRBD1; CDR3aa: CASSFLGQVLQSSYEQYF
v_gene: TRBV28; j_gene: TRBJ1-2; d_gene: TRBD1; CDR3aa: CASSPGTAGYGYTF
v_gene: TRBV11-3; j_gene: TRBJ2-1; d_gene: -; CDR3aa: CASSLGSSAGSPYNEQFF
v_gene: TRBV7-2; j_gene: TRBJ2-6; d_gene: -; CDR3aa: CASSPRVSGANVLTF
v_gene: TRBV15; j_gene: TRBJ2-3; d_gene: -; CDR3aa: CATSRERAYRTQYF
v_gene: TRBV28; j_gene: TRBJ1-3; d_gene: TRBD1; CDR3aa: CAAGEGAAGNTIYF
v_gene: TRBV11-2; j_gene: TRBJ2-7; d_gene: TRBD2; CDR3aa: CASSSTSGNVYEQYF
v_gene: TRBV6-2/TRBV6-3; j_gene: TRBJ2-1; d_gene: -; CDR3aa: CASSGPWTGRDEQFF
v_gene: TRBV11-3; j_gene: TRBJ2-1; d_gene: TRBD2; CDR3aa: CASSLSGGLAGTSYNEQFF
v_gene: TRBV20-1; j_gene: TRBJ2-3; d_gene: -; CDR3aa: CSARVSTDTQYF
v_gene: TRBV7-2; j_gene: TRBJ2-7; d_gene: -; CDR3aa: CASSLGGDVYEQYF
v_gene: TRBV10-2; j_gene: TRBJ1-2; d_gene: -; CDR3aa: CASSERITGVFGYTF
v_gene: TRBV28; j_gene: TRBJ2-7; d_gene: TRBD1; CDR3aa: CASRTSGTGGNEQYF
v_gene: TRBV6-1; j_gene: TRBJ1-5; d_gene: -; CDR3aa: CASSAGPNQPQHF
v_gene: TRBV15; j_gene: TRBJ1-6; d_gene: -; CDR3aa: CATSPRPTDSPLHF
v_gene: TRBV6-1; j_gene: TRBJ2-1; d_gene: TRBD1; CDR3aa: CASSTDRGRGNEQFF
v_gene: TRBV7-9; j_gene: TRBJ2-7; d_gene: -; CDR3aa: CASMPGVGEQYF
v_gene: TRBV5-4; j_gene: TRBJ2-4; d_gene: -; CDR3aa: CASSLWQAGNIQYF
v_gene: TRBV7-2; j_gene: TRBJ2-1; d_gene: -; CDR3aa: CASSLGGHNEQFF
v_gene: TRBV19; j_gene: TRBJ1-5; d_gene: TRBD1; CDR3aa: CASSTPRQGLSNQPQHF